This T cell receptor (beta chain) derives from a study of regulatory T cells in long-lasting Graves disease. iRepertoire HTBI primers and Arm-PCR of CDR3 regions built TCR beta libraries. TCRdb recomputed calls from the multiplex PCR reads with MiXCR, one row per CDR3 protein. Here the sample spans around 340,000 distinct CDR3 sequences, around 20% being singletons. This sample's time point: persistent/refractory GD, antithyroid drugs over 5 years with positive TRAb. The TCR library used RNA extracted from PBMCs. V gave up 5 bases and J gave up 5 bases; unmatched junction bases: 13. CDR3 size: 17 residues. Germline V lookup: CDR1 SGHAT, CDR2 FQNNGV.

This chain uses TRBV11-2 with TRBJ2-2, with 8 nucleotides matching TRBD1. The sequence came from a female donor with Graves disease. This specimen was peripheral blood mononuclear cells (PBMCs), taken when the disease was refractory, from a patient treated with antithyroid drugs. Here the CDR3 reads CASSVRTGSSKTGELFF. CDR3 DNA sequence: TGTGCCAGCAGCGTCAGGACAGGGTCAAGCAAGACCGGGGAGCTGTTTTTT.